This T cell receptor (beta chain) was sequenced in a study of cytomegalovirus exposure and HLA in healthy donors. This table comes from immunoSEQ multiplex PCR, and its TCRdb copy is limited to in-frame clones, with some not included. Of approximately 300,000 clones listed, about nine tenths are singletons. It was the 120-subject validation cohort, separate from the roughly 700-subject first cohort, to which the donors belonged. CDR3 length: 15 residues. Looked up from germline, CDR1 is MGHRA and CDR2 is YSYEKL. Trimming left V 3 bases short and J 0 bases short, with 11 bases between. General observations from the study: There were a few CMV-associated chains whose specificity for CMV antigens was confirmed in vitro. Whilst most TCR sequences proved rare, a subset of public TCRs occurred across many donors.

About this clone: Its specificity is not known.

This receptor was obtained from a woman under 30 in good health and CMV-seronegative. The V gene is TRBV4-1, the J gene TRBJ2-5, with a tentative D call TRBD2 (6 bases). Source material: PBMCs. In nucleotides, the CDR3 is TGCGCCAGCAGCCAGATCGGACTAAACCAAGAGACCCAGTACTTC. Protein: CASSQIGLNQETQYF.